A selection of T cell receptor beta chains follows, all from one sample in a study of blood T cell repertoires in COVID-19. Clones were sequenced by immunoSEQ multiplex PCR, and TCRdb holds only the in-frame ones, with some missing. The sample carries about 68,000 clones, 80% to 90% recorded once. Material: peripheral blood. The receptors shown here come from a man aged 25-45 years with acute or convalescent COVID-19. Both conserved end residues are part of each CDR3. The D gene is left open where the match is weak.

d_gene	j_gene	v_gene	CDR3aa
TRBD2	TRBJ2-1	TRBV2	CASSERLAGANEQFF
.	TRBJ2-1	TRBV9	CASSAQPATYEQFF
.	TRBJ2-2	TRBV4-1	CASSQEGRNTGELFF
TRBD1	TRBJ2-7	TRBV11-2	CASSRGGGIEQYF
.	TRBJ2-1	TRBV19	CASSGSPNEQFF
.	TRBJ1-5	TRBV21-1	CASSRQGALGLGEQPQHF
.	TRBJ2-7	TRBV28	CASSTRSEQYF
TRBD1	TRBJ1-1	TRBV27	CASSQQGGASEAFF
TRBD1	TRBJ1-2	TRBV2	CTSRDRGGYGYTF
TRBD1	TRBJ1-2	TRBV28	CASSSNRGRYYGYTF
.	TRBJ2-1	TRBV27	CASSLSEEGGNEQFF
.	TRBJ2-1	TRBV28	CASSLLRVGSYNEQFF
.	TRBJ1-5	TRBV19	CASSRQDRQPQHF
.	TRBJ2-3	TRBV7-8	CASSSDLLRDTQYF
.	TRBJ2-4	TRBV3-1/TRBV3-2	CASSLDRSLAKNIQYF
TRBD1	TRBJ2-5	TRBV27	CASSLRGRGAGGETQYF
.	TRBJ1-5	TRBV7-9	CASSHQPDRLGVSNQPQHF
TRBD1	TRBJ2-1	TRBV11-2	CASSSWDRDNEQFF
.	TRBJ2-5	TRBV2	CASSFGETQYF
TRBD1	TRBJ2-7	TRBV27	CASRLGQAYEQYF
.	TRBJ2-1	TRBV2	CASSLLGPPNEQFF
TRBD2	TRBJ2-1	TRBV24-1	CATSDPGTRDYNEQFF
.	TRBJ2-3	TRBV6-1	CASSEAWPYTQYF
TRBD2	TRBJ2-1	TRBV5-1	CASSGRLGSGIYNEQFF
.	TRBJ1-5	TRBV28	CASSPRTGLSNQPQHF
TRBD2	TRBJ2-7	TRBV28	CASGEGRVKPGLAGSPGRYEQYF
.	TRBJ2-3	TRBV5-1	CASSFFTDTQYF
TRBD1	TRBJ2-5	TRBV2	CASTTDRGKETQYF
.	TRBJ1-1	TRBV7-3	CASSLEALGNTEAFF
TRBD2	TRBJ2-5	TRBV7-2	CASSADGGRWETQYF
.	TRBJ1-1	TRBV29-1	CSVEEQGANTEAFF
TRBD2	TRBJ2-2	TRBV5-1	CASSLAGGPPGELFF
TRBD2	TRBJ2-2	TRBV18	CASSPRLAGDLTGELFF
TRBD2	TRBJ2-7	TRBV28	CASSLPRGSGRAYEQYF
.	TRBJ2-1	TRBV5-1	CASSLVPATYNEQFF
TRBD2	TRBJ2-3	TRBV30	CAWSYVTGGEYF
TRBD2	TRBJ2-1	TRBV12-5	CASGLGTSSYNEQFF
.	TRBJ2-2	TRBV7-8	CACEGDANTGELFF
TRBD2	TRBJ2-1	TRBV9	CASSAAGGRSYNEQFF
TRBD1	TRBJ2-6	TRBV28	CASSLGDRGPSGANVLTF
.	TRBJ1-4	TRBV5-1	CASSLAGVPNEKLFF
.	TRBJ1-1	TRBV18	CAAVGGVNTEAFF
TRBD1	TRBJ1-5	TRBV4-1	CASSQEDRGGQPQHF
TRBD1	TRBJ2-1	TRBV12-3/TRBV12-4	CASSYTGVEQFF
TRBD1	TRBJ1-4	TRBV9	CASSVDGTGGEKLFF
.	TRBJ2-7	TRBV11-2	CASSLSTGGQTSYEQYF
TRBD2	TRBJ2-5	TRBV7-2	CASSFRGLAGGSGETQYF
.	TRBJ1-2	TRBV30	CAWSTGSGYTF
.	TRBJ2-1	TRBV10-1	CASSVAGTNSYNEQFF
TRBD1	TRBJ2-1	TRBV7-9	CASSDHSRDSFYNEQFF
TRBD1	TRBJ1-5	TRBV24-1	CATSEGTGFSNQPQHF
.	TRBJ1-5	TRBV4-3	CASSQDRDLYQPQHF
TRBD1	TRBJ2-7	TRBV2	CASRTGTSTYEQYF
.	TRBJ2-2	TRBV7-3	CASSLGQGVNTGELFF
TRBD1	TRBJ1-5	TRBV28	CASSTHRGQQPQHF
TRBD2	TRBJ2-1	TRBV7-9	CASSAGGSEQFF
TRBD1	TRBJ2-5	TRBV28	CASSPSVGQGLETQYF
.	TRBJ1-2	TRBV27	CASSLRPRYGYTF